This record covers a single T cell receptor (beta chain). The data stem from a study of blood T cell repertoires in COVID-19. Using immunoSEQ multiplex PCR, the repertoire was profiled, and TCRdb retains in-frame clones only, with some absent. The repertoire includes approximately 310,000 clones, around 90% of them detected once, and about 5.2% sits in the top ten. This clonotype originated in a man aged 55 to 70 who had recovered from COVID-19. The sequenced sample was PBMCs or T cells enriched from blood (not recorded which).

The DNA of the CDR3 is TGTGCCAGCAGTTTATTTGGGACAGGGGCGGATGAAAAACTGTTTTTT. It encodes CASSLFGTGADEKLFF. V and J are TRBV27 and TRBJ1-4, with TRBD1 matching 10 bases. Germline V gene data show CDR1 as MNHEY and CDR2 as SMNVEV (reference sequence). CDR3 size: 16 residues. The trim removed 1 base at V and 6 bases at J, leaving 5 bases unmatched.